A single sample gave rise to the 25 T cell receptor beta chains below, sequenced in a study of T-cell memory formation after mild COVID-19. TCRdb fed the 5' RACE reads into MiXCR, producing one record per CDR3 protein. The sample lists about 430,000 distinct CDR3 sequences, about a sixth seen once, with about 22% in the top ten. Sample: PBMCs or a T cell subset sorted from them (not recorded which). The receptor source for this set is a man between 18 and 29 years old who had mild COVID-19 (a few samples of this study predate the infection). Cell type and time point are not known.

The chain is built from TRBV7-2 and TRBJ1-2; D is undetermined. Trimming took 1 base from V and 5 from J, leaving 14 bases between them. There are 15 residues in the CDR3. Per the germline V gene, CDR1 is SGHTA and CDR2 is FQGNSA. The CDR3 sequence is CASSLEPGRTYGYTF. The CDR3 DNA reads TGTGCCAGCAGCTTAGAGCCAGGCCGGACTTATGGCTACACCTTC.

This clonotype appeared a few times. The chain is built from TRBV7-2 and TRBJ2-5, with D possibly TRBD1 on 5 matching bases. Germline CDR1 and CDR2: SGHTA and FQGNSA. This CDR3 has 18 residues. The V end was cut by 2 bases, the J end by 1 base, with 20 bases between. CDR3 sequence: CASSLSGPILLLQETQYF. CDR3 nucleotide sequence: TGTGCCAGCAGCTTATCAGGGCCCATCCTCCTTCTCCAAGAGACCCAGTACTTC. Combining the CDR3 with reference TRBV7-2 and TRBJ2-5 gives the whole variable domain GAGVSQSPSNKVTEKGKDVELRCDPISGHTALYWYRQSLGQGLEFLIYFQGNSAPDKSGLPSDRFSAERTGGSVSTLTIQRTQQEDSAVYLCASSLSGPILLLQETQYFGPGTRLLVL.

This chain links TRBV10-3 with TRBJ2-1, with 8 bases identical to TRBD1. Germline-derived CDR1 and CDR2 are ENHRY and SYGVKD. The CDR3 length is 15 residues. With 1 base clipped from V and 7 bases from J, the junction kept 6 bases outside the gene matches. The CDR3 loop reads CAISEYSQGANEQFF. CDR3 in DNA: TGTGCCATCAGTGAGTACAGCCAGGGGGCGAATGAGCAGTTCTTC.

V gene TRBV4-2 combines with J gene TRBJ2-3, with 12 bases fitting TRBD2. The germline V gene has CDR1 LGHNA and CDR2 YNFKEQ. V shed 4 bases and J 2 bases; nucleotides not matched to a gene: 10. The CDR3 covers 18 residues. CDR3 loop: CASSPGWTSGDITDTQYF. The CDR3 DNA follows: TGTGCCAGCAGCCCGGGATGGACTAGCGGGGACATCACAGATACGCAGTATTTT.

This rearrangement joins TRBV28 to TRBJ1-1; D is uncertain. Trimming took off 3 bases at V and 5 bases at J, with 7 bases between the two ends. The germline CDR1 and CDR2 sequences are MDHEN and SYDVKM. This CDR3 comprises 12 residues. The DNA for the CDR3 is TGTGCCAGCAGTTTCGGGCCTACTGAAGCTTTCTTT. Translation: CASSFGPTEAFF.

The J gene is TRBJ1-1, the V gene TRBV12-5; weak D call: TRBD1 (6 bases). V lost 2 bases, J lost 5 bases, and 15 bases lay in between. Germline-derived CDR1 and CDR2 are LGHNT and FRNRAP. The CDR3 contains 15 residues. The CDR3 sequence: CASGLTGALETEAFF. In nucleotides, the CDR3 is TGTGCTAGTGGTTTGACGGGGGCCTTGGAAACTGAAGCTTTCTTT. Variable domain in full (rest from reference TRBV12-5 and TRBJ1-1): DARVTQTPRHKVTEMGQEVTMRCQPILGHNTVFWYRQTMMQGLELLAYFRNRAPLDDSGMPKDRFSAEMPDATLATLKIQPSEPRDSAVYFCASGLTGALETEAFFGQGTRLTVV.

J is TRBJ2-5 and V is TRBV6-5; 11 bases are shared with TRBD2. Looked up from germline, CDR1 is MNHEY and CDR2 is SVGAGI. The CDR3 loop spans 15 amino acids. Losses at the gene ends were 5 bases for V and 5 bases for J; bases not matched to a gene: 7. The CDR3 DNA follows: TGTGCCAGCAGTCCTAGCGGGGGGTCAGGGGAGACCCAGTACTTC. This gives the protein CASSPSGGSGETQYF.

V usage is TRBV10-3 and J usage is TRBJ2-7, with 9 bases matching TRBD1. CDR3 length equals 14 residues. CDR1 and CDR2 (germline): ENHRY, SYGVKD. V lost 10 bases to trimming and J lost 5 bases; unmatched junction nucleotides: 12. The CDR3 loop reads CATLVGQGYHEQYF. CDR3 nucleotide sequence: TGTGCCACCCTTGTGGGACAGGGTTACCACGAGCAGTACTTC.

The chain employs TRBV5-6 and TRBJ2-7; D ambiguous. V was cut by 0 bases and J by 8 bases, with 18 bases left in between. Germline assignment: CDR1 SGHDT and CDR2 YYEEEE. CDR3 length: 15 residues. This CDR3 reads CASSLGPPGSQKQYV. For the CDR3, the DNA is TGTGCCAGCAGCTTGGGCCCCCCCGGGTCTCAAAAGCAGTACGTC.

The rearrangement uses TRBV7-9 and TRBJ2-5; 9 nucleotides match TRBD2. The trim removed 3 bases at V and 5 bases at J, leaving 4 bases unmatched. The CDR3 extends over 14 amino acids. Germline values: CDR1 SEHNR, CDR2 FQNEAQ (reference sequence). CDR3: CASSFSGGLETQYF. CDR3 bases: TGTGCCAGCAGCTTTAGCGGGGGCTTGGAGACCCAGTACTTC.

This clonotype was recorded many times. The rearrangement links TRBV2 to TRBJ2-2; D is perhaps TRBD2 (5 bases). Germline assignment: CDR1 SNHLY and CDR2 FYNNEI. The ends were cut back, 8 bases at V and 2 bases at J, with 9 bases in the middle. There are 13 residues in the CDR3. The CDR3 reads CASLRLNTGELFF. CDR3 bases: TGTGCCAGCCTTAGACTAAACACCGGGGAGCTGTTTTTT.

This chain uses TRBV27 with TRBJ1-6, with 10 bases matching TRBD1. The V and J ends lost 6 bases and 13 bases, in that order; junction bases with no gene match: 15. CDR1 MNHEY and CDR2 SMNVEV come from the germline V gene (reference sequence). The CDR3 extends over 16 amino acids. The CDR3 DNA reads TGTGCCAGCAGAAATAATCCCGGGACAGGGGCTCGGCCCCTCCACTTT. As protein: CASRNNPGTGARPLHF.

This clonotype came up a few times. The CDR3 bases are TGCGCCAGCAGCCAAGATGGGGACAGAAATTATGGCTACACCTTC. It encodes CASSQDGDRNYGYTF. The chain joins TRBV4-3 to TRBJ1-2; TRBD1 agrees at 7 bases. The CDR3 sequence is 15 residues long. CDR1 and CDR2 (germline): LGHNA, YSLEER. V was pared by 0 bases and J by 5 bases, with 6 bases of the junction left unmatched.

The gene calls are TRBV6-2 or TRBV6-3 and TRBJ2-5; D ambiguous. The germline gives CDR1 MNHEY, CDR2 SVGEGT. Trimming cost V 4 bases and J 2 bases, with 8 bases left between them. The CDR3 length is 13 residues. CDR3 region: CASSSLSQETQYF. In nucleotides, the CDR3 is TGTGCCAGCAGTTCCCTGTCACAAGAGACCCAGTACTTC.

In DNA, the CDR3 is TGCAGTGCTAGAGGATCCGGGACTAGCGGGGATCAGTACTTC. Amino acids: CSARGSGTSGDQYF. The chain uses TRBV20-1 and TRBJ2-7, with TRBD2 identical over 13 bases. The length of the CDR3 is 14 residues. V gave up 1 base and J gave up 10 bases; unmatched junction bases: 7. Germline V gene lookup returns CDR1 DFQATT and CDR2 SNEGSKA (reference sequence).

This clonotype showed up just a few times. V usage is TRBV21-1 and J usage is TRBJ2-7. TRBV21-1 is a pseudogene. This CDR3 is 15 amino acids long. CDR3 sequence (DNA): TGTGCCAGCAGCTCTACCCGAGGCAAAATCTACGAGCAGTACGTC. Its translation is CASSSTRGKIYEQYV.

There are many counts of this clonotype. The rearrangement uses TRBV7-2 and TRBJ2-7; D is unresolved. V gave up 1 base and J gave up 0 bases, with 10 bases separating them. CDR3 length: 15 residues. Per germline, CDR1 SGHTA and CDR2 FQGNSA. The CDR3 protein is CASSLDGSSSYEQYF. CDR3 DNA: TGTGCCAGCAGCTTAGACGGGTCGAGCTCCTACGAGCAGTACTTC.

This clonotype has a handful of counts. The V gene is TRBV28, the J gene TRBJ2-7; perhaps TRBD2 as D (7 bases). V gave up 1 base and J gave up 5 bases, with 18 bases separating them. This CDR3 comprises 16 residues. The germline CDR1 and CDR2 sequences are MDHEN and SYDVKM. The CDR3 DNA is TGTGCCAGCAGTTTATTAGGGGGGGCCGGCGCGCACGAGCAGTACGTC. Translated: CASSLLGGAGAHEQYV.

For the CDR3, the DNA is TGTGCCAGCAGAAACCTAGCGGGGGGTAGAGATACGCAGTATTTT. It is translated as CASRNLAGGRDTQYF. The V and J genes are TRBV6-5 and TRBJ2-3, with 11 bases identical to TRBD2. The CDR3 sequence is 15 residues long. Germline lookup yields CDR1 MNHEY and CDR2 SVGAGI. The V segment lost 6 bases and the J segment 5 bases; nucleotides outside the gene matches: 7.

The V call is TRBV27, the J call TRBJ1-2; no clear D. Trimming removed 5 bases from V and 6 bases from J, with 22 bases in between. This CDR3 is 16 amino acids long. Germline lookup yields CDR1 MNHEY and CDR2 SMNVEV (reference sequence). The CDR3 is CASSPLRTITADGYTF. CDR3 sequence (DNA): TGTGCCAGCAGTCCCCTAAGGACTATTACGGCGGATGGCTACACCTTC.

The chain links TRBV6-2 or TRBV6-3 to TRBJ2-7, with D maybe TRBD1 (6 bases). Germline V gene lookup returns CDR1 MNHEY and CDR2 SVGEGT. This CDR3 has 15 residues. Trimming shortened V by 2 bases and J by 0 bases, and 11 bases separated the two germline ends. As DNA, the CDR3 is TGTGCCAGCAGTTACGAGGACAGTACCTCCTACGAGCAGTACTTC. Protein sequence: CASSYEDSTSYEQYF.

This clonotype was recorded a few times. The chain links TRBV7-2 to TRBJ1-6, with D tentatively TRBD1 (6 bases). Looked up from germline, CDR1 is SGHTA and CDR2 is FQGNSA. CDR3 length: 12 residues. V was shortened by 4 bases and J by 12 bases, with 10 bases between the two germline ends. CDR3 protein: CASSSYRVPLHF. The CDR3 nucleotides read TGTGCCAGCAGCTCTTACAGGGTACCCCTCCACTTT.

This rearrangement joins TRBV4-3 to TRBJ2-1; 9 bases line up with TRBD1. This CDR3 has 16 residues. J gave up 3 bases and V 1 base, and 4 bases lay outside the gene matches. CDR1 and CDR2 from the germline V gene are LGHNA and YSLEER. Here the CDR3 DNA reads TGCGCCAGCAGCCAAGTCCCGGGACAGGGCTACAATGAGCAGTTCTTC. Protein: CASSQVPGQGYNEQFF.

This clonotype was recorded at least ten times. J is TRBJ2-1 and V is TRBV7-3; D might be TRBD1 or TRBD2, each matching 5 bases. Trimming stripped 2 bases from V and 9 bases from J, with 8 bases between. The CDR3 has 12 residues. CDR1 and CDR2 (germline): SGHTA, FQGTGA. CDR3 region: CASSLDGGEQFF. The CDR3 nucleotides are TGTGCCAGCAGCTTAGATGGGGGTGAGCAGTTCTTC. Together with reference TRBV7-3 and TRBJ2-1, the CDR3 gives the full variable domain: GAGVSQTPSNKVTEKGKYVELRCDPISGHTALYWYRQSLGQGPEFLIYFQGTGAADDSGLPNDRFFAVRPEGSVSTLKIQRTERGDSAVYLCASSLDGGEQFFGPGTRLTVL.

The CDR3 DNA sequence: TGTGCCAGCAGTGAAGCTCTTAGGTGGGAGCAGTACGTC. This gives the protein CASSEALRWEQYV. The chain combines TRBV2 with TRBJ2-7; the D is unclear. The CDR3 length is 13 residues. V dropped 0 bases and J dropped 7 bases, with 10 bases sitting between them. In germline, CDR1 is SNHLY, CDR2 FYNNEI.